This T cell receptor (beta chain) originates from a study of blood T cell repertoires in COVID-19. In the study overall: Acute-phase and convalescent COVID-19 samples originated in the United States, Italy and Spain.

CDR3 length: 16 residues. Germline-derived CDR1 and CDR2 are KGHSH and LQKENI. With 5 bases clipped from V and 3 bases from J, the junction kept 10 bases outside the gene matches. Per the study methods: The assay estimated nucleated cells by amplifying reference gene primers. TCRdb's table, derived via immunoSEQ multiplex PCR, lists solely in-frame clones and lacks some. The V and J calls and clone size are taken from that table; D and trimming were inferred from the DNA. In the table there are about 71,000 clones, 75% to 95% of which are singletons. The V gene is TRBV18, the J gene TRBJ2-7, with 10 bases identical to TRBD2. This TCR came from a woman older than 75 with acute or convalescent COVID-19. What was sequenced was peripheral blood. In DNA, the CDR3 is TGTGCCAGCTCAACTACGAGTAGCGGGAGGATCTACGAGCAGTACTTC. Its translation: CASSTTSSGRIYEQYF.